This T cell receptor beta chain was profiled in a study of T-cell memory formation after mild COVID-19. Overall study context: Largely donor-specific TCR clusters were found. Study outcomes and limitations: Memory cells collected pre-infection included some clones that later responded, suggesting cross-reactive memory joined. Later expanders leaned CD4+, whereas clones that contracted between day 15 and 85 were balanced CD4/CD8.

V lost 1 base and J 4 bases, leaving 13 bases between the germline ends. The V gene's germline CDR1 is LGHNA and CDR2 YSLEER. This CDR3 has 15 residues. About this clonotype itself: The antigen is not known.

Each CDR3 protein gets one entry after TCRdb re-called the 5' RACE reads with MiXCR. The table lists over 150,000 distinct CDR3 sequences, roughly 13% of them singletons. This sequence joins TRBV4-3 and TRBJ1-2; D is uncertain. What was sequenced was PBMCs or a T cell subset sorted from them (not recorded which). The source is a man between 18 and 35 years old who had mild COVID-19 (a few samples of this study predate the infection). Cell type and time point are not known. CDR3 nucleotides: TGCGCCAGCAGCCAAGTGGGTAGCTTCATCTATGGCTACACCTTC. Residues: CASSQVGSFIYGYTF.